The 31 T cell receptor beta chains below all came from one sample that was sequenced in a study of cytomegalovirus exposure and HLA in healthy donors. 13 Jbeta primers and 60 Vbeta primers were used for the PCR. TCRdb's copy holds only in-frame clones and misses some; the assay was immunoSEQ multiplex PCR. This table has about 130,000 clones, roughly 80% appearing once. Sequenced material: PBMCs. These receptors all come from a female donor in good health and CMV-seronegative.

The J gene is TRBJ2-5, the V gene TRBV4-2; maybe TRBD2 (6 bases). Trimming pared 1 base from V and 3 bases from J, leaving 6 bases between. The germline CDR1 and CDR2 sequences are LGHNA and YNFKEQ. This CDR3 region has 13 residues. CDR3 in amino acids: CASSQAGEETQYF. The CDR3 DNA is TGTGCCAGCAGCCAAGCGGGGGAAGAGACCCAGTACTTC.

V and J are TRBV9 and TRBJ2-5; 7 bases are a match to TRBD2. Germline CDR1 and CDR2: SGDLS and YYNGEE. J gave up 5 bases and V 0 bases, and 7 bases lay outside the gene matches. The CDR3 is made up of 15 amino acids. CDR3 sequence reads: CASSVEGRAGETQYF. DNA for the CDR3: TGTGCCAGCAGCGTAGAAGGGAGGGCCGGGGAGACCCAGTACTTC.

This chain links TRBV28 with TRBJ2-3; D may be TRBD2 (5 bases). The V gene's germline CDR1 is MDHEN and CDR2 SYDVKM. CDR3 length: 15 residues. Deletions cut 7 bases from V and 0 bases from J, with 14 bases between. The CDR3 loop is CASKGASTSTDTQYF. The CDR3 DNA reads as TGTGCCAGCAAGGGAGCCTCGACCAGCACAGATACGCAGTATTTT.

The chain links TRBV29-1 to TRBJ1-1, with 7 bases fitting TRBD1. With V trimmed by 5 bases and J by 4 bases, 4 bases remained unmatched. This CDR3 has 12 residues. Looked up from germline, CDR1 is SQVTM and CDR2 is ANQGSEA. The CDR3 DNA is TGCAGCGTTAGGGACAGAGGCACTGAAGCTTTCTTT. Protein: CSVRDRGTEAFF.

This chain links TRBV6-4 with TRBJ2-3; 7 positions match TRBD1. The ends lost 4 bases at V and 1 base at J; junction bases unmatched: 5. The V gene's germline CDR1 is MRHNA and CDR2 SNTAGT. The CDR3 runs to 15 residues. CDR3 amino acids: CASSVSTGGTDTQYF. In DNA form, the CDR3 reads TGTGCCAGCAGTGTCAGTACAGGGGGCACAGATACGCAGTATTTT.

The chain couples TRBV5-4 to TRBJ1-3, with a weak D call TRBD1 (5 bases). Germline values: CDR1 SGHNT, CDR2 YYREEE (reference sequence). The ends were cut back, 0 bases at V and 2 bases at J, with 9 bases in the middle. This CDR3 contains 15 residues. The CDR3 sequence is CASSLGLGPGNTIYF. CDR3 sequence (DNA): TGTGCCAGCAGCTTGGGATTGGGGCCTGGAAACACCATATATTTT.

The genes are TRBV4-2 and TRBJ2-1, with 8 bases aligning to TRBD2. There are 17 residues in the CDR3. The V segment lost 0 bases and the J segment 8 bases; nucleotides outside the gene matches: 12. CDR1 is LGHNA and CDR2 is YNFKEQ in the germline V gene. The DNA of the CDR3 is TGTGCCAGCAGCCAAGAGGGGACGGGGGGGTTTCGGGATGAGCAGTTCTTC. Translated, it gives CASSQEGTGGFRDEQFF.

The chain has TRBV6-5 and TRBJ2-7, with D possibly being TRBD2 (6 bases). Germline-derived CDR1 and CDR2 are MNHEY and SVGAGI. Trimming pared 2 bases from V and 3 bases from J, leaving 11 bases between. The CDR3 contains 14 residues. The CDR3 region has the DNA TGTGCCAGCAGTTACGGCGGAGGGGACTACGAGCAGTACTTC. Protein product: CASSYGGGDYEQYF.

The chain links TRBV5-4 to TRBJ2-1; 8 bases align to TRBD2. The CDR3 contains 15 residues. Germline CDR1 and CDR2: SGHNT and YYREEE (reference sequence). After removal of 2 bases from V and 6 bases from J, the junction contained 7 bases not matched to a gene. DNA of the CDR3: TGTGCCAGCAGCTTACGAGCGGGAGAGGTCAATGAGCAGTTCTTC. Residues: CASSLRAGEVNEQFF.

The chain has TRBV19 and TRBJ2-1, with TRBD1 identical over 8 bases. The CDR3 is 14 residues long. The V gene's germline CDR1 is LNHDA and CDR2 SQIVND (reference sequence). Unmatched junction bases numbered 5, after V lost 6 bases and J lost 4 bases. In DNA form, the CDR3 reads TGTGCCAGTAGACCGGGACAGGATTACAATGAGCAGTTCTTC. Translating it yields CASRPGQDYNEQFF.

This clone was recorded a few times. The J gene is TRBJ2-7, the V gene TRBV7-3, with 7 bases that match TRBD2. The CDR3 is 15 amino acids. The V gene's germline CDR1 is SGHTA and CDR2 FQGTGA. V was clipped by 3 bases and J by 0 bases; unmatched bases: 5. This CDR3 is CASSLIAGGSYEQYF. In DNA, the CDR3 is TGTGCCAGCAGCTTGATAGCGGGCGGCTCCTACGAGCAGTACTTC. The whole variable domain, filled in from reference TRBV7-3 and TRBJ2-7, reads GAGVSQTPSNKVTEKGKYVELRCDPISGHTALYWYRQSLGQGPEFLIYFQGTGAADDSGLPNDRFFAVRPEGSVSTLKIQRTERGDSAVYLCASSLIAGGSYEQYFGPGTRLTVT.

This chain joins TRBV7-2 and TRBJ2-7; tentatively, D is TRBD1 (5 bases). The germline V gene has CDR1 SGHTA and CDR2 FQGNSA. V was clipped by 0 bases and J by 6 bases, with 15 bases between them. The CDR3 runs to 15 residues. The CDR3 DNA is TGTGCCAGCAGCTTAGCGGGGCAGGGATGGTCCGAGCAGTACTTC. Translated, it gives CASSLAGQGWSEQYF.

The chain recombines TRBV6-5 with TRBJ1-1; no clear D. CDR3 length: 15 residues. CDR1 is MNHEY and CDR2 is SVGAGI in the germline V gene. The V end lost 0 bases, the J end lost 0 bases, and 8 bases lay between the germline ends. The CDR3, as DNA: TGTGCCAGCAGTTACTCGAACAGCATGAACACTGAAGCTTTCTTT. Protein: CASSYSNSMNTEAFF.

The rearrangement links TRBV19 to TRBJ2-1; 9 bases are shared with TRBD2. Germline CDR1 reads LNHDA; CDR2 reads SQIVND (reference sequence). The CDR3 runs 15 residues. V lost 1 base and J lost 12; bases outside the gene matches: 10. CDR3 region: CASSIGTSDPKGQFF. The CDR3 DNA sequence: TGTGCCAGTAGTATAGGGACTAGCGACCCCAAGGGGCAGTTCTTC.

V gene TRBV7-2 combines with J gene TRBJ2-7; TRBD2 aligns across 8 bases. The CDR3 contains 14 residues. The V and J ends lost 0 bases and 6 bases, in that order; junction bases with no gene match: 4. Germline lookup yields CDR1 SGHTA and CDR2 FQGNSA. CDR3 region: CASSLASGAGEQYF. The CDR3 bases are TGTGCCAGCAGCTTAGCTAGCGGGGCAGGCGAGCAGTACTTC.

The rearrangement links TRBV20-1 to TRBJ2-7; maybe TRBD2 (6 bases). The germline CDR1 and CDR2 sequences are DFQATT and SNEGSKA (reference sequence). The CDR3 spans 11 residues. V was cut by 8 bases and J by 6 bases, with 14 bases left in between. CDR3 bases: TGCAGTCCGTCAGGAGGGGTCGAGCAGTACTTC. This translates into CSPSGGVEQYF.

This clone was picked up a small number of times. The genes are TRBV28 and TRBJ2-4; D perhaps matches TRBD2 (5 bases). CDR3 size: 16 residues. V gave up 1 base and J gave up 2 bases, with 12 bases separating them. Germline V gene sequence: CDR1 MDHEN, CDR2 SYDVKM. Written as DNA, the CDR3 is TGTGCCAGCAGTTTATTCGGGGAAGGGACCAAAAACATTCAGTACTTC. Amino acid sequence: CASSLFGEGTKNIQYF.

V and J are TRBV10-3 and TRBJ1-1, with D perhaps matching TRBD1 (5 bases). This CDR3 spans 13 amino acids. Trimming took 6 bases from V and 3 from J, leaving 11 bases between them. The germline gives CDR1 ENHRY, CDR2 SYGVKD. Written as DNA, the CDR3 is TGTGCCATCAGGCAGGGTCCGGACACTGAAGCTTTCTTT. Amino acid sequence: CAIRQGPDTEAFF.

The rearrangement links TRBV25-1 to TRBJ2-1, with D possibly being TRBD1 (5 bases). Germline CDR1 and CDR2: MGHDK and SYGVNS. The CDR3 length is 15 residues. Trimming pared 1 base from V and 3 bases from J, leaving 10 bases between. In DNA form, the CDR3 reads TGTGCCAGCAGTGAATTCCTAGACAGCTACAATGAGCAGTTCTTC. Translating it yields CASSEFLDSYNEQFF.

This rearrangement joins TRBV19 to TRBJ2-2, with D maybe TRBD2 (5 bases). Looked up from germline, CDR1 is LNHDA and CDR2 is SQIVND (reference sequence). Between the trimmed V and J ends, which lost 2 bases and 4 bases, there was a span of 8 bases. The length of the CDR3 is 14 residues. CDR3 DNA: TGTGCCAGTAGTATACGGGAATTCACCGGGGAGCTGTTTTTT. As protein: CASSIREFTGELFF.

This chain links TRBV7-2 with TRBJ2-3, with 8 bases identical to TRBD2. Germline CDR1 SGHTA, CDR2 FQGNSA. J lost 5 bases, V lost 3 bases, and 13 bases had no gene match. The CDR3 covers 17 residues. CDR3 region: CASSFPAGSGRIDTQYF. CDR3 nucleotide sequence: TGTGCCAGCAGCTTCCCCGCGGGGAGCGGGAGAATAGATACGCAGTATTTT.

V and J are TRBV7-3 and TRBJ1-2, with 8 bases fitting TRBD1. V lost 3 bases, J lost 7 bases, and 4 bases stayed unmatched. The CDR3 is made up of 13 amino acids. CDR1 and CDR2 from the germline V gene are SGHTA and FQGTGA. CDR3 DNA sequence: TGTGCCAGCAGCTTGACAGGGGTGTCTGGCTACACCTTC. Translating it yields CASSLTGVSGYTF.

This clone was detected a few times. The J gene is TRBJ2-5, the V gene TRBV11-2; 9 positions match TRBD2. J gave up 4 bases and V 5 bases, and 11 bases lay outside the gene matches. CDR3 length equals 16 residues. Germline V CDR1 and CDR2: SGHAT, FQNNGV. The CDR3 region has the DNA TGTGCCAGCAGCCCGGTAGCGGGAGACAGGTCAGAGACCCAGTACTTC. Its translation is CASSPVAGDRSETQYF.

The CDR3 nucleotides read TGTGCCATCAGTACCACAGGGTCGAACACCATATATTTT. The encoded protein is CAISTTGSNTIYF. V gene TRBV10-3 combines with J gene TRBJ1-3; maybe TRBD1 (6 bases). Germline CDR1 reads ENHRY; CDR2 reads SYGVKD. The CDR3 extends over 13 amino acids. V lost 5 bases to trimming and J lost 7 bases, with 12 bases between them.

The chain carries TRBV19 and TRBJ1-2; D might be TRBD1 (6 bases). The CDR3 runs 15 residues. Per the germline V gene, CDR1 is LNHDA and CDR2 is SQIVND (reference sequence). Trimming cost V 7 bases and J 4 bases, with 19 bases left between them. CDR3 DNA: TGTGCCAGTAACTCAGTGGGCAGGGGCGGCTATGGCTACACCTTC. It specifies CASNSVGRGGYGYTF.

With regard to this clone: One end of the junction fails to match germline, which may point to a read error. This chain joins TRBV4-1 and TRBJ2-5; D is ambiguous. CDR3 length: 13 residues. From germline, CDR1 is MGHRA and CDR2 YSYEKL. The CDR3 nucleotides read TGTGCCAGCAGCCAAGAAAATGCGGAGACCCAGTACTTC. It translates to CASSQENAETQYF.

The genes are TRBV28 and TRBJ1-3; no clear D. This CDR3 comprises 15 residues. Trimming shortened V by 3 bases and J by 4 bases, and 13 bases separated the two germline ends. Germline V lookup: CDR1 MDHEN, CDR2 SYDVKM. The CDR3: CASSFTQARGNTIYF. The CDR3 bases are TGTGCCAGCAGTTTCACCCAGGCACGGGGAAACACCATATATTTT.

The genes are TRBV28 and TRBJ2-5; 9 nucleotides match TRBD1. The germline V gene encodes CDR1 MDHEN and CDR2 SYDVKM. The CDR3 runs 14 residues. V lost 7 bases to trimming and J lost 11 bases; unmatched junction nucleotides: 14. The CDR3 reads CASITTGTGIEQYF. The CDR3 coding sequence is TGTGCCAGCATAACTACCGGGACAGGGATTGAGCAGTACTTC.

About this clone itself: The sample carries other DNA sequences with the same CDR3. The chain is built from TRBV7-3 and TRBJ2-7; 11 bases line up with TRBD1. Germline V gene sequence: CDR1 SGHTA, CDR2 FQGTGA. V lost 4 bases, J lost 3 bases, and 2 bases stayed unmatched. CDR3 length equals 14 residues. CDR3 residues: CASSSGTGGYEQYF. The DNA of the CDR3 is TGTGCCAGCAGCTCCGGGACAGGGGGCTACGAGCAGTACTTC.

The V gene is TRBV7-3, the J gene TRBJ2-7; maybe TRBD1 (6 bases). Trimming took off 5 bases at V and 0 bases at J, with 23 bases between the two ends. The CDR3 covers 18 residues. From germline, CDR1 is SGHTA and CDR2 FQGTGA. This CDR3 reads CASSPTKLQGRSSYEQYF. CDR3 DNA: TGTGCCAGCAGCCCAACTAAATTACAGGGTAGATCCTCCTACGAGCAGTACTTC.

Only a few counts were recorded for this clone. Within the sample, other DNA sequences also encode this same CDR3. This chain joins TRBV20-1 and TRBJ1-2; 7 bases agree with TRBD1. CDR1 DFQATT and CDR2 SNEGSKA come from the germline V gene (reference sequence). The CDR3 is 11 residues long. Trimming cost V 5 bases and J 5 bases; bases outside gene matches: 2. In DNA form, the CDR3 reads TGCAGTGCTGAGACAGGGTATGGCTACACCTTC. It codes for CSAETGYGYTF.